This T cell receptor beta chain comes out of a study of technical replicates of blood from a handful of donors (dated by TCRdb to the late 2010s). As regards this clone: No cognate antigen has been identified for it. Per-base qualities were not stored, and no clone one base away is much larger.

At the junction V is shortened by 3 bases and J by 4 bases; bases outside the gene matches: 8. Taken from the germline V gene (reference sequence), the CDR1 and CDR2 loops are LNHDA and SQIVND. CDR3 length: 15 amino acids, cysteine to phenylalanine. Only the CDR3 DNA is retained, 45 bases long and in frame from the first base. The library was obtained by the immunoSEQ multiplex PCR assay. Sourced from immuneACCESS, this table was stored by TCRdb with only in-frame sequences that have V and J called. A share of the clones is absent; for the studies checked, an unresolved V gene accounts for under half, and the remainder has no known explanation. The sample profile shows 60,000 to 85,000 clones; roughly 94% of them were found once. Clones ranked in the top ten supply about 0.4% of the sample.

Sequencing was performed on T cells isolated from PBMCs. The sequence was collected from a human donor in good health. Recombination connected TRBV19 to TRBJ2-7, and TRBD1 matches 8 of the central bases. The DNA sequence is given as TGTGCCAGTAGTATTACGGCAGGGGGCAGGTACGAGCAGTACTTC. Its coded protein is CASSITAGGRYEQYF.